This TCR beta chain was retrieved from a study of blood T cells in healthy people across ages (dated by TCRdb to the mid-2010s). Turning to the overall study: In model experiments, template switching captured roughly one uniquely barcoded TCR beta cDNA molecule for every two T cells. Age-related changes in TCR beta repertoire diversity were measured in the study by deep sequencing normalized with unique cDNA molecular identifiers. The donors were divided into four age groups: young (average around 15 years), middle-aged (roughly 42), aged (approximately 62) and long-lived (about 80). Donors of different ages were randomly distributed across sequencing lanes to avoid experimental bias. The study analyzed two additional independent replicas of 1 million unique cDNA reads from the same blood draw for two donors, one aged 18 to 30 and one aged 80 or older. The study at large found these results: Conclusive comparison of naive and antigen-experienced compartments was prevented by the profiling of bulk unsorted PBMCs. The CMV infection status of donors was not known, potentially confounding age-related changes in expanded clonotypes. There was a strong correlation between observed TCR beta diversity and the percentage of naive T cells measured by flow cytometry. Compared with the aged group, the long-lived group had more naive CD4+ T cells, fewer expanded clones and increased TCR diversity, suggesting age selection. Observed TCR beta diversity per million T cells fell roughly linearly with age, and a significant reduction was already apparent by age roughly 41. Total diversity estimates from one million sequenced T cells were considered lower bounds and underestimates.

The library was produced with 5' RACE. Sequencing used an Illumina HiSeq 2500. A second PCR of roughly 7 to 12 cycles was performed with a sample-barcoded 5' primer and a J-beta primer mix. A template-switch 5' adaptor carrying 12 random nucleotides introduced a unique molecular identifier onto each TCR beta cDNA molecule. Each sample yielded at least 2.5 million CDR3-containing paired-end reads. All of the RNA was converted into first-strand cDNA using the Mint cDNA synthesis kit, with a TRBC-specific oligonucleotide serving as the primer. All cDNA was treated with uracil-DNA glycosylase and then went through a first 18-cycle PCR with the universal primers M1SS and BC2_uni_R. The authors' pipeline ran thus. Normalization of each sample was performed by random selection of 1 million high-quality reads, each carrying a distinct molecular identifier. Instead of being binned into consensus sequences, reads with shared molecular identifiers were discarded. CDR3 identification, clonotype clustering and error correction used MiTCR with a Q25 quality threshold and the strictest error-elimination algorithm. A nonparametric unseen species model with Euler transformation was used to estimate lower-bound total TCR beta diversity. TCRdb trimmed public reads at Q25 via fastp, called clones via MiXCR and kept in-frame beta chains. One record per CDR3 amino acid sequence lists the most common genes and DNA. The V and J calls were not made by the authors but by TCRdb's processing. The sample data list some 900,000 distinct CDR3 sequences, and 25% to 30% of these were observed just once. The ten top clones hold 17% of the sample.

The approximately 39 donors, aged about 6 to 95 years, were systemically healthy Caucasian individuals from Russia. Each donor gave around 9 milliliters of peripheral blood, collected into EDTA-treated Vacutainer tubes. Ficoll-Paque density-gradient centrifugation was used to isolate PBMCs, with at least 6 million obtained per sample. Total RNA, at least 6 micrograms per sample, was extracted from PBMCs with Trizol reagent. The percentages of naive CD45RAhigh/CD27high T cells were determined by flow cytometry on a PBMC aliquot from every donor. V lost 3 bases and J lost 1 base, and the count of bases not matched to a germline gene is 4. The CDR3 has 15 amino acids, counting the end cysteine and phenylalanine. Only CDR3 DNA is held: 45 bases, read in frame from base 1. Via the germline V gene (reference sequence), CDR1 is DFQATT and CDR2 SNEGSKA. This clonotype was counted at least ten times. Its antigen is currently not known. No clone much larger than this one lies a single base away; base qualities are absent.

The sequenced sample consisted of blood. This clonotype was obtained from a woman at least 80 years old in good health. The chain is encoded by TRBV20-1 joined to TRBJ2-1, with 9 bases aligning to TRBD1. The DNA sequence reads TGCAGTGCTAGTAAAGGACAGGGGTCCTACAATGAGCAGTTCTTC. The resulting protein is CSASKGQGSYNEQFF.